This TCR beta chain was captured by sequencing in a study of cytomegalovirus exposure and HLA in healthy donors. Overall study findings and caveats: In vitro checks showed that a few CMV-associated chains really do target CMV antigens.

Both 60 Vbeta primers and 13 Jbeta primers went into the PCR. Using immunoSEQ multiplex PCR, the repertoire was profiled, and TCRdb retains in-frame clones only, with some absent. This table holds about 120,000 clones, more than 75% found once. As regards this clone: The antigen remains undetermined.

The source is a woman aged 40 to 50 in good health and CMV-seropositive. The sample was PBMCs.

CDR3 in amino acids: CSVVNYYEQYF. CDR3 bases: TGCAGCGTCGTAAACTACTACGAGCAGTACTTC. V usage is TRBV29-1 and J usage is TRBJ2-7, with D uncertain. The CDR3 is 11 residues long. V lost 6 bases to trimming and J lost 3 bases, with 9 bases between them. Germline V CDR1 and CDR2: SQVTM, ANQGSEA.